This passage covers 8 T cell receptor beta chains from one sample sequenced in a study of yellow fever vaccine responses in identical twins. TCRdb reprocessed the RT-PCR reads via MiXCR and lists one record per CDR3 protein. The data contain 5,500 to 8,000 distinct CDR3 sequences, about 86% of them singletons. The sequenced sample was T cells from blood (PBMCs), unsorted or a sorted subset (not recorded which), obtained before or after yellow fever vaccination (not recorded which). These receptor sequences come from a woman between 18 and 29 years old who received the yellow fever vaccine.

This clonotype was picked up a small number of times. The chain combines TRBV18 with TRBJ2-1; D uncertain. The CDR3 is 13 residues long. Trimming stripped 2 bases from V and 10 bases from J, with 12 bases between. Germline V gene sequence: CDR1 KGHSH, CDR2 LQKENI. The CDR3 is CASSPDSIGEQFF. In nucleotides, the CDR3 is TGTGCCAGCTCACCAGACTCCATCGGGGAGCAGTTCTTC.

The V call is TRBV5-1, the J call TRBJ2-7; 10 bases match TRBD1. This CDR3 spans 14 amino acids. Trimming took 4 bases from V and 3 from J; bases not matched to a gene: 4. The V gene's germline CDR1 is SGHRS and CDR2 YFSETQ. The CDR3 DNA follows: TGCGCCAGCAGCACGACAGGGGGCAGCTACGAGCAGTACTTC. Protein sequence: CASSTTGGSYEQYF.

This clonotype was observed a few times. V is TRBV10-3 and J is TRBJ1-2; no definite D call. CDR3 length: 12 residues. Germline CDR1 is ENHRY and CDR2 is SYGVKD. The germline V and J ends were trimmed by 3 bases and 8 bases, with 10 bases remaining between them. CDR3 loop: CAISETVVGYTF. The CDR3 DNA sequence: TGTGCCATCAGTGAAACGGTGGTGGGCTACACCTTC.

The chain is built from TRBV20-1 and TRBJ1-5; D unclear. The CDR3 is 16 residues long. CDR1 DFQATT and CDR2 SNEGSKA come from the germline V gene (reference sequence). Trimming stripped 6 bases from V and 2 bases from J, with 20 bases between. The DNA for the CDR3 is TGCAGTGCCAACGCCATCGGGAGGTCAGGCAATCAGCCCCAGCATTTT. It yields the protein CSANAIGRSGNQPQHF.

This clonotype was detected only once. CDR3 coding DNA: TGTGCCAGCAGCCCCACGAGAGTTTCCTACAATGAGCAGTTCTTC. Encoded protein: CASSPTRVSYNEQFF. The chain has TRBV4-2 and TRBJ2-1; unclear D gene. V was cut by 4 bases and J by 1 base, with 11 bases left in between. The CDR3 loop spans 15 amino acids. CDR1 is LGHNA, CDR2 YNFKEQ, per germline.

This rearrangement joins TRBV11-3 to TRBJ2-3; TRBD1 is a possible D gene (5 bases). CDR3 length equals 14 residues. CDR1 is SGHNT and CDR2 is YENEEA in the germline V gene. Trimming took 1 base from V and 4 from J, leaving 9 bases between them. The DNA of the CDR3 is TGTGCCAGCAGCTTAGGGTCCAGGGCAGATACGCAGTATTTT. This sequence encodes CASSLGSRADTQYF.

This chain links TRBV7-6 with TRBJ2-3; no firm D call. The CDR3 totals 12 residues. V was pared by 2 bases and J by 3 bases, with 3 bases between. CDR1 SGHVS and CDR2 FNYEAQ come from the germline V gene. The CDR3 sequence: CASSLLTDTQYF. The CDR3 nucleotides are TGTGCCAGCAGCTTATTGACAGATACGCAGTATTTT.

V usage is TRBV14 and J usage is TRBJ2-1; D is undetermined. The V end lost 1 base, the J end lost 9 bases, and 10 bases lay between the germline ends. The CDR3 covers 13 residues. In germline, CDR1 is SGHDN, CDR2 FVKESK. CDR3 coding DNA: TGTGCCAGCAGCCAAGTATTGGCGTCTGAGCAGTTCTTC. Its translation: CASSQVLASEQFF.